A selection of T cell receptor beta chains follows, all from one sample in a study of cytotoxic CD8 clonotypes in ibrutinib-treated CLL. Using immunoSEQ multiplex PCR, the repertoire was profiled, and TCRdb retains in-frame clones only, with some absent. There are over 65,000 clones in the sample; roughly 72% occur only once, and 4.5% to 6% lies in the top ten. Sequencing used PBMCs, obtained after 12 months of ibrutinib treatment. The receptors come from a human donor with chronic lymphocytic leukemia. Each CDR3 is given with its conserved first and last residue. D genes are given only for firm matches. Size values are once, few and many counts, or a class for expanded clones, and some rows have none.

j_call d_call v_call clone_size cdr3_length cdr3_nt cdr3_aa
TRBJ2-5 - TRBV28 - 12 TGTGCCAGCACGGAGTCACAAGAGACCCAGTACTTC CASTESQETQYF
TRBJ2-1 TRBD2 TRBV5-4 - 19 TGTGCCAGCAGCTTCTCACAGACTAGCGGGGGGACGGTTTTCAATGAGCAGTTCTTC CASSFSQTSGGTVFNEQFF
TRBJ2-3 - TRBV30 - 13 TGTGCCTGTTACCCCGGCGCAGACGTTACGCAGTATTTT CACYPGADVTQYF
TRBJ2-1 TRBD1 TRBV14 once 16 TGTGCCAGCAGCCAAGATGGGGGACAGGGGTGGCATGAGCAGTTCTTC CASSQDGGQGWHEQFF
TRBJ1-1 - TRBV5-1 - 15 TGCGCCAGCAGCTTGTATCGGTCAGGGGTCGATGAAGCTTTCTTT CASSLYRSGVDEAFF
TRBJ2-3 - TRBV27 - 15 TGTGCCAGCAGTTTATCCCCTACTAGCACAGATACGCAGTATTTT CASSLSPTSTDTQYF
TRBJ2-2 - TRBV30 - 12 TGTGCCCGATCAAAGGGCACCGGGGAGCTGTTTTTT CARSKGTGELFF
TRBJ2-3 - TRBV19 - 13 TGTGCCAGTAGTAAGGACAGCAATCAGCCCCAGTATTTT CASSKDSNQPQYF
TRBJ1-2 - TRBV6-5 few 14 TGTGCCAGCAGTCCCTACAAAACTGGCTATGGCTACACCTTC CASSPYKTGYGYTF
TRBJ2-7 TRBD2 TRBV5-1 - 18 TGCGCCAGCAGTTCCACCCCCAGGCGGGCTAGCGGGATCTACGAGCAGTACTTC CASSSTPRRASGIYEQYF
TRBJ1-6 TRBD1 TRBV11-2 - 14 TGTGCCAGCAGCAAATACAGGGGGGGTTCACCCCTCCACTTT CASSKYRGGSPLHF
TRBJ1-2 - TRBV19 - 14 TGTGCCAGTAGTATGGATGGGTTCATCTATGGCTACACCTTC CASSMDGFIYGYTF
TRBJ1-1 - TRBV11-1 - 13 TGTGCCAGCAGCAGCCGGGGGAACACTGAAGCTTTCTTT CASSSRGNTEAFF
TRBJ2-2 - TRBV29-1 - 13 TGCAGCGCCCGAAGGGGGACCACCGGGGAGCTGTTTTTT CSARRGTTGELFF
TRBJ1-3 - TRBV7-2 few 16 TGTGCCAGCAGCCCGGGGCGGCAGGTTAGAGGAAACACCATATATTTT CASSPGRQVRGNTIYF
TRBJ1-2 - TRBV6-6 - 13 TGTGCCAGCAGCAAGACACCAAACTATGGCTACACCTTC CASSKTPNYGYTF